A selection of T cell receptor beta chains follows, all from one sample in a study of blood T cells in healthy people across ages. From the 5' RACE reads, TCRdb called clonotypes with MiXCR, one entry per CDR3 protein. Of almost 1 million distinct CDR3 sequences detected, just over 50% appear once; the ten largest clones hold around 21%. The sample comprised blood. These receptors came from a woman in her fifties or sixties in good health. Each CDR3 is given with its conserved first and last residue. The D gene is left open where the match is weak.

d_call: -; v_call: TRBV3-1; j_call: TRBJ2-5; cdr3_aa: CASSRGVWETQYF
d_call: -; v_call: TRBV7-2; j_call: TRBJ1-2; cdr3_aa: CASSLVSTANYGYTF
d_call: TRBD2; v_call: TRBV28; j_call: TRBJ2-3; cdr3_aa: CASRLLAGGPTQYF
d_call: TRBD1; v_call: TRBV12-3/TRBV12-4; j_call: TRBJ1-2; cdr3_aa: CASQAGGTPYGYTF
d_call: -; v_call: TRBV29-1; j_call: TRBJ2-7; cdr3_aa: CSVVRGGEQYF
d_call: -; v_call: TRBV12-3/TRBV12-4; j_call: TRBJ2-2; cdr3_aa: CASSNQGPNTGELFF
d_call: TRBD2; v_call: TRBV6-4; j_call: TRBJ2-1; cdr3_aa: CASSEQPGRAHEQFF
d_call: TRBD2; v_call: TRBV7-2; j_call: TRBJ2-1; cdr3_aa: CASSLASTSGRRNEQFF
d_call: -; v_call: TRBV7-2; j_call: TRBJ2-5; cdr3_aa: CASSVPPQETQYF
d_call: -; v_call: TRBV5-1; j_call: TRBJ1-2; cdr3_aa: CASSLGPGGYTF
d_call: -; v_call: TRBV3-1; j_call: TRBJ2-3; cdr3_aa: CASSQATGSTTRYF
d_call: TRBD1; v_call: TRBV3-1; j_call: TRBJ2-7; cdr3_aa: CASSQNPGQTYEQYF
d_call: -; v_call: TRBV13; j_call: TRBJ2-1; cdr3_aa: CASSTVNYNEQFF
d_call: TRBD2; v_call: TRBV20-1; j_call: TRBJ2-1; cdr3_aa: CSWGLAVYNEQFF
d_call: -; v_call: TRBV29-1; j_call: TRBJ2-2; cdr3_aa: CSGSGTGELFF
d_call: -; v_call: TRBV11-1; j_call: TRBJ2-3; cdr3_aa: CASSLDQMDTQYF
d_call: -; v_call: TRBV20-1; j_call: TRBJ1-5; cdr3_aa: CSAAGGFNQPQHF
d_call: -; v_call: TRBV7-2; j_call: TRBJ2-2; cdr3_aa: CASSLQSYGVTGELFF
d_call: TRBD1; v_call: TRBV14; j_call: TRBJ2-7; cdr3_aa: CASSQGTGGVWQYF
d_call: -; v_call: TRBV7-8; j_call: TRBJ2-6; cdr3_aa: CASSLPARSGANVLTF
d_call: -; v_call: TRBV12-3/TRBV12-4; j_call: TRBJ2-1; cdr3_aa: CASKGEEQFF
d_call: TRBD1; v_call: TRBV28; j_call: TRBJ2-7; cdr3_aa: CASRPRQGWNEQYF
d_call: -; v_call: TRBV28; j_call: TRBJ2-2; cdr3_aa: CASSTRIGELFF
d_call: -; v_call: TRBV5-1; j_call: TRBJ2-3; cdr3_aa: CASSLRGVGGNTDTQYF
d_call: TRBD2; v_call: TRBV20-1; j_call: TRBJ2-2; cdr3_aa: CSALSGSGTGELFF
d_call: -; v_call: TRBV11-2; j_call: TRBJ2-7; cdr3_aa: CASSPGAYEQYF
d_call: TRBD1; v_call: TRBV29-1; j_call: TRBJ2-3; cdr3_aa: CSEMTGGQGTQYF
d_call: TRBD1; v_call: TRBV20-1; j_call: TRBJ1-4; cdr3_aa: CSAKRGQGNEKLFF
d_call: -; v_call: TRBV24-1; j_call: TRBJ2-3; cdr3_aa: CATSDSRISTDTQYF
d_call: TRBD1; v_call: TRBV29-1; j_call: TRBJ1-2; cdr3_aa: CSVEDRAIGYTF
d_call: -; v_call: TRBV7-9; j_call: -; cdr3_aa: CASSSLAELKETQYF
d_call: -; v_call: TRBV7-9; j_call: TRBJ2-1; cdr3_aa: CASSPAFNEQFF
d_call: TRBD1; v_call: TRBV7-3; j_call: TRBJ2-6; cdr3_aa: CASSLLGQGSSGANVLTF
d_call: TRBD2; v_call: TRBV28; j_call: TRBJ2-7; cdr3_aa: CASRRRTSAGYEQYF
d_call: -; v_call: TRBV7-9; j_call: TRBJ2-1; cdr3_aa: CASSLGVGSSVKQFF
d_call: TRBD1; v_call: TRBV18; j_call: TRBJ2-7; cdr3_aa: CASSPSTWTGPTYEQYF
d_call: -; v_call: TRBV4-2; j_call: TRBJ2-5; cdr3_aa: CASSQGSRAETQYF
d_call: TRBD2; v_call: TRBV7-9; j_call: TRBJ2-1; cdr3_aa: CASSLNSGRVNEQFF
d_call: -; v_call: TRBV20-1; j_call: TRBJ2-5; cdr3_aa: CSAHAPDGRRETQYF
d_call: -; v_call: TRBV4-3; j_call: TRBJ2-1; cdr3_aa: CASSQEEGEQFF
d_call: TRBD2; v_call: TRBV9; j_call: TRBJ2-7; cdr3_aa: CASSVGGSGTYEQYF
d_call: -; v_call: TRBV20-1; j_call: TRBJ2-7; cdr3_aa: CSASPLLNPYEQYF
d_call: TRBD2; v_call: TRBV6-5; j_call: TRBJ2-3; cdr3_aa: CASSRLAGDGDTQYF
d_call: TRBD1; v_call: TRBV20-1; j_call: TRBJ2-5; cdr3_aa: CSADRGSETQYF
d_call: -; v_call: TRBV5-1; j_call: TRBJ2-1; cdr3_aa: CASSRGQRGSYNEQFF
d_call: -; v_call: TRBV5-6; j_call: TRBJ2-4; cdr3_aa: CASSLGWNIQYF
d_call: -; v_call: TRBV5-1; j_call: TRBJ2-7; cdr3_aa: CASSLLDKYEQYF
d_call: TRBD2; v_call: TRBV28; j_call: TRBJ2-1; cdr3_aa: CASSPYRLADNEQFF
d_call: -; v_call: TRBV29-1; j_call: TRBJ2-1; cdr3_aa: CSVLTLYNEQFF
d_call: TRBD2; v_call: TRBV20-1; j_call: TRBJ2-5; cdr3_aa: CSARVLANYNEQYF
d_call: -; v_call: TRBV7-9; j_call: TRBJ2-2; cdr3_aa: CASSQYQGRNTGELFF
d_call: TRBD2; v_call: TRBV6-6; j_call: TRBJ2-5; cdr3_aa: CASTLSGREYEETQYF
d_call: TRBD1; v_call: TRBV7-6; j_call: TRBJ1-6; cdr3_aa: CASSLRDRVSTHSPLHF
d_call: -; v_call: TRBV10-3; j_call: TRBJ2-7; cdr3_aa: CAISTGYEQYF
d_call: TRBD2; v_call: TRBV5-1; j_call: TRBJ2-3; cdr3_aa: CASSKGLAPLTDTQYF
d_call: TRBD1; v_call: TRBV9; j_call: TRBJ2-5; cdr3_aa: CASSGTGPLTAQETQYF
d_call: -; v_call: TRBV29-1; j_call: TRBJ2-7; cdr3_aa: CSVEFGSEQYF
d_call: -; v_call: TRBV25-1; j_call: TRBJ2-7; cdr3_aa: CASSEFGRAYEQYF
d_call: -; v_call: TRBV10-3; j_call: TRBJ2-5; cdr3_aa: CAISESSWERGQETQYF